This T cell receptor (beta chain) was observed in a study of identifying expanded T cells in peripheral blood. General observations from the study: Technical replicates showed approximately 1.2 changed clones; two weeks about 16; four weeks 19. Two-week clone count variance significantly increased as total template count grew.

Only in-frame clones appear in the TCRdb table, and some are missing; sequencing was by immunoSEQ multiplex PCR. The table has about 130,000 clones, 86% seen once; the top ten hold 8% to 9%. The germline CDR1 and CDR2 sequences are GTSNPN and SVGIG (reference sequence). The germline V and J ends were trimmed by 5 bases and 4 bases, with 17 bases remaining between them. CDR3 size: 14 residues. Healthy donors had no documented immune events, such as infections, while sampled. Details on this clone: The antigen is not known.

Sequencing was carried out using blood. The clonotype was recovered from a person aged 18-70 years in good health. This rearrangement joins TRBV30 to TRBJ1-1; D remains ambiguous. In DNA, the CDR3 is TGTGCCTGGTACGAGAAAGCCCTTGTCACTGAAGCTTTCTTT. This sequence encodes CAWYEKALVTEAFF.